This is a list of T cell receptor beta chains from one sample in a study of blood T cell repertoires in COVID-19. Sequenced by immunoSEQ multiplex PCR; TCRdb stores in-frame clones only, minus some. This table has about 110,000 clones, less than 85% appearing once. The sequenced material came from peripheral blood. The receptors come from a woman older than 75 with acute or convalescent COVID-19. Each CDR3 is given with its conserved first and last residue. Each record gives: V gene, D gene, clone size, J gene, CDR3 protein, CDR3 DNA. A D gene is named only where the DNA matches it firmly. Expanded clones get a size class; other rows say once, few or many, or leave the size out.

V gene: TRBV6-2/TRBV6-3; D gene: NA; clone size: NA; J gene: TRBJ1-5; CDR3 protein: CASSSPSRVRPQHF; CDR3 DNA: TGTGCCAGCAGTTCGCCCTCGCGGGTCCGGCCCCAGCATTTT
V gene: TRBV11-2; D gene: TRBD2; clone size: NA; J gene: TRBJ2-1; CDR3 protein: CASSLGTSGTGEQFF; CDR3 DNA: TGTGCCAGCAGCTTAGGGACTAGCGGGACGGGTGAGCAGTTCTTC
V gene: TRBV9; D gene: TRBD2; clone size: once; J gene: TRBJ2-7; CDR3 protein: CASSHSGETYEQYF; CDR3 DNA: TGTGCCAGCAGCCATAGCGGGGAAACCTACGAGCAGTACTTC
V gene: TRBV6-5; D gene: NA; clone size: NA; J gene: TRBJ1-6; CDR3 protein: CASSFVGLYNSPLHF; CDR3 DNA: TGTGCCAGCAGTTTCGTTGGCCTGTATAATTCACCCCTCCACTTT
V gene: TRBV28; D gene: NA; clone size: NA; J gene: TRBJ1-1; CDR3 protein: CASSLSFGRDTEAFF; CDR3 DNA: TGTGCCAGCAGTTTATCCTTCGGCAGGGACACTGAAGCTTTCTTT
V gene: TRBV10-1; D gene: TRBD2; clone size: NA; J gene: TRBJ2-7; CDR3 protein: CASSEPLARLAVYSGYEQYF; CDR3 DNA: TGCGCCAGCAGTGAGCCATTAGCCAGACTAGCGGTTTATTCTGGCTACGAGCAGTACTTC
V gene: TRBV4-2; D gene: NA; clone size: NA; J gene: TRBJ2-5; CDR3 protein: CASSQETGQETQYF; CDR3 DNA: TGTGCCAGCAGCCAAGAGACAGGTCAAGAGACCCAGTACTTC
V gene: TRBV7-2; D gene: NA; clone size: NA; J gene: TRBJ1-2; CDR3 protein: CASSLSVRANYGYTF; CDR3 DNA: TGTGCCAGCAGCTTAAGCGTCAGGGCAAACTATGGCTACACCTTC
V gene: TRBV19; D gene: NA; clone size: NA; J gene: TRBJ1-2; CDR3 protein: CASSVRGGNYGYTF; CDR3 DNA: TGTGCCAGTAGTGTAAGGGGGGGGAACTATGGCTACACCTTC
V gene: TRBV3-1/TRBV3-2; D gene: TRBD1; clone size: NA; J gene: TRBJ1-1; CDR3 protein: CASSRQGNTEAFF; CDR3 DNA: TGTGCCAGCAGCCGACAGGGCAACACTGAAGCTTTCTTT
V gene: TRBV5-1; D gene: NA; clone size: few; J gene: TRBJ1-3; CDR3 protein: CASRAWGDGNTIYF; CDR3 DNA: TGCGCCAGCAGGGCGTGGGGGGATGGAAACACCATATATTTT
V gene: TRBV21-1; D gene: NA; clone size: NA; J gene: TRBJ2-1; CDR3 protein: CASSKGAAGVCNEQFF; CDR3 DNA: TGTGCCAGCAGCAAAGGCGCTGCGGGAGTTTGTAATGAGCAGTTCTTC
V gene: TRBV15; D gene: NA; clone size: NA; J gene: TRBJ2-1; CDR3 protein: CATSRDFGGQYNEQFF; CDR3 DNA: TGTGCCACCAGCAGAGATTTCGGGGGGCAGTACAATGAGCAGTTCTTC
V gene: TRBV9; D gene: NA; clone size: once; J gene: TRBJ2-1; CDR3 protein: CASSVGSSYNEQFF; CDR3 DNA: TGTGCCAGCAGCGTCGGGAGCTCCTACAATGAGCAGTTCTTC
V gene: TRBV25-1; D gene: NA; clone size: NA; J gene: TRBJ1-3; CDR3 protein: CASSATGFGNTIYF; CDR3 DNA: TGTGCCAGCAGTGCTACAGGGTTTGGAAACACCATATATTTT
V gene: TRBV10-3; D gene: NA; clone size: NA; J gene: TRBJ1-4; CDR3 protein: CAISAQGPTNEKLFF; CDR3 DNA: TGTGCCATCAGTGCCCAGGGGCCAACTAATGAAAAACTGTTTTTT
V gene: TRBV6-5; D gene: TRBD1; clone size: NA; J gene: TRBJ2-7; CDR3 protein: CASSRDRSSYEQYF; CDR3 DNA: TGTGCCAGCAGCCGGGACAGGAGCTCCTACGAGCAGTACTTC
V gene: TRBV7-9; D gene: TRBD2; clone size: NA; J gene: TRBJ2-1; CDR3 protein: CASSLIYSGGPSSYNEQFF; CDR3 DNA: TGTGCCAGCAGCCTAATCTATAGCGGGGGCCCGAGCTCCTACAATGAGCAGTTCTTC
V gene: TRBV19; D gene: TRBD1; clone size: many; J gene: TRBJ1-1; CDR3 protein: CASGTASMNTEAFF; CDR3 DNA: TGTGCCAGCGGGACAGCGTCTATGAACACTGAAGCTTTCTTT
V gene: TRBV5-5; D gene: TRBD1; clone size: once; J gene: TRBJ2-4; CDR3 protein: CASSYTSTGGYF; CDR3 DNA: TGTGCCAGCAGCTATACTTCGACAGGGGGGTACTTC